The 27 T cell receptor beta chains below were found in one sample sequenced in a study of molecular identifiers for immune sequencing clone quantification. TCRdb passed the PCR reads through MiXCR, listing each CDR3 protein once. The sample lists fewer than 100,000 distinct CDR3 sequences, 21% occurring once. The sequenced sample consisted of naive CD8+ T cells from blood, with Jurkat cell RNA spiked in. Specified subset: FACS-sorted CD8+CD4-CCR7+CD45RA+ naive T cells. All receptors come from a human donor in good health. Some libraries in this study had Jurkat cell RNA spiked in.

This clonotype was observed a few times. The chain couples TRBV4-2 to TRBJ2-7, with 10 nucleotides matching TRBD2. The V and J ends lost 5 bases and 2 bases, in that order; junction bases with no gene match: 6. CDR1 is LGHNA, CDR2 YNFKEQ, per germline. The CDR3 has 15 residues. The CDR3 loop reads CASSSRTSGTYEQYF. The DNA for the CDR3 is TGTGCCAGCAGCAGCCGGACTAGCGGTACCTACGAGCAGTACTTC.

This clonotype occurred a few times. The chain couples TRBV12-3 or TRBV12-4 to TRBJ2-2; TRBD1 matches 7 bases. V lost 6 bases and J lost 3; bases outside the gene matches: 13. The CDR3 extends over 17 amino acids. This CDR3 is CASSPGTAASDTGELFF. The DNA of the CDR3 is TGTGCCAGCAGCCCCGGGACAGCAGCATCGGACACCGGGGAGCTGTTTTTT.

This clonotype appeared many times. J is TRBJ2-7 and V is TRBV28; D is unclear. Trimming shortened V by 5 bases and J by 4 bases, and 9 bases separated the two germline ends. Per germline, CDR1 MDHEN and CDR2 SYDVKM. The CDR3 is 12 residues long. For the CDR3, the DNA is TGTGCCAGCAGTACCCCGGCTTACGAGCAGTACTTC. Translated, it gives CASSTPAYEQYF.

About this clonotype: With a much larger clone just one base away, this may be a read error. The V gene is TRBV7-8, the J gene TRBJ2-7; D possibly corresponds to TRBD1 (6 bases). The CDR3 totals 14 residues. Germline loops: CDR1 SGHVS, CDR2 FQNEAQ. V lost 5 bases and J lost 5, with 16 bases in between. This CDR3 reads CASSPSLAGDEQYF. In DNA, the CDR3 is TGTGCCAGCAGCCCCTCCCTCGCAGGGGACGAGCAGTACTTC.

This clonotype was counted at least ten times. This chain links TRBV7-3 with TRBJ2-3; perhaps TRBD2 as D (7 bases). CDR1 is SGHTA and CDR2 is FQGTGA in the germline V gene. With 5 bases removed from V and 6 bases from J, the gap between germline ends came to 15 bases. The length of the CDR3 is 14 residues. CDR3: CASSEGGGKDTQYF. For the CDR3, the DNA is TGTGCCAGCAGCGAAGGGGGAGGGAAGGATACGCAGTATTTT.

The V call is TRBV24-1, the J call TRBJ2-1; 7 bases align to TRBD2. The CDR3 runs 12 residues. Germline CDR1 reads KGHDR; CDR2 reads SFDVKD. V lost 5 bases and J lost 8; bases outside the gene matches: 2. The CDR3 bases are TGTGCCACCAGTGGGGGAGGGGATGAGCAGTTCTTC. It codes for CATSGGGDEQFF.

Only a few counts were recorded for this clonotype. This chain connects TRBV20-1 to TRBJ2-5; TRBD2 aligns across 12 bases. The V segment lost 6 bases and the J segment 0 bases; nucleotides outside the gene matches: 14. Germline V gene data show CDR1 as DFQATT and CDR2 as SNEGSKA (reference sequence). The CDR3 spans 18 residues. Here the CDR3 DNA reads TGCAGTGCAAAAAAAGGACTAGCGGGGTATTCCCACCAAGAGACCCAGTACTTC. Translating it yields CSAKKGLAGYSHQETQYF.

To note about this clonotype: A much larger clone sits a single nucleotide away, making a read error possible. Here the CDR3 reads CSSSTAANTEAFF. CDR3 bases: TGCAGCTCATCAACAGCCGCCAACACTGAAGCTTTCTTT. V usage is TRBV29-1 and J usage is TRBJ1-1; no firm D call. The ends were cut back, 8 bases at V and 2 bases at J, with 15 bases in the middle. CDR1 and CDR2 (germline): SQVTM, ANQGSEA. The CDR3 extends over 13 amino acids.

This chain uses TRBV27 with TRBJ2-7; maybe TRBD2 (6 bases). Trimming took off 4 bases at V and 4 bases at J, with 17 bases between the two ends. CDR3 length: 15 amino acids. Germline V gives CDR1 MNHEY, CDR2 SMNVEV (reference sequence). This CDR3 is CASSWGGGTVYEQYF. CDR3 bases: TGTGCCAGCAGTTGGGGTGGCGGGACTGTGTACGAGCAGTACTTC.

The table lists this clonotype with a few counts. In nucleotides, the CDR3 is TGTGCCAGCAGTTACCCGGACGGATACATGAACACTGAAGCTTTCTTT. Amino acids: CASSYPDGYMNTEAFF. This chain uses TRBV6-6 with TRBJ1-1; D not resolved. Germline CDR1 is MNHNY and CDR2 is SVGAGI (reference sequence). Trimming pared 2 bases from V and 0 bases from J, leaving 13 bases between. The length of the CDR3 is 16 residues.

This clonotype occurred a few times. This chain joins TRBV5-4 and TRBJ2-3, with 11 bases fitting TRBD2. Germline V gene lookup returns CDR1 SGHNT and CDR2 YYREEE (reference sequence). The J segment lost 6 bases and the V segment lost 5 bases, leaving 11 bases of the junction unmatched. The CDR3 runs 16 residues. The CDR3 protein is CASSTGTSGDGDTQYF. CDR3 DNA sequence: TGTGCCAGCAGTACCGGGACTAGCGGAGATGGGGATACGCAGTATTTT.

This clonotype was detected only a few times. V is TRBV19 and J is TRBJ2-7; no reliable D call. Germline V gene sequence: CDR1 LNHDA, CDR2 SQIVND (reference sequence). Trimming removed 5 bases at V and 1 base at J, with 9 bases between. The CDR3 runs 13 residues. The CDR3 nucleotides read TGTGCCAGTAGTCTAGGAGAGTCCTACGAGCAGTACTTC. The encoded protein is CASSLGESYEQYF.

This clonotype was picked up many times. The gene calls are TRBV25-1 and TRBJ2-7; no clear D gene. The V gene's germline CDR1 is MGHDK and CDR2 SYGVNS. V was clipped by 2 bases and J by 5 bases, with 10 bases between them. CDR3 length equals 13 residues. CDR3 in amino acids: CASSESLWDEQYF. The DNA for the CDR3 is TGTGCCAGCAGTGAAAGTCTGTGGGACGAGCAGTACTTC.

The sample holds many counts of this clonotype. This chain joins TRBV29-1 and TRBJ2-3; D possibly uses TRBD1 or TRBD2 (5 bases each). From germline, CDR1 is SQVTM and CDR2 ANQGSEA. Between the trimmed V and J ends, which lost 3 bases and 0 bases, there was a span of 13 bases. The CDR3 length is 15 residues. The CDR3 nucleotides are TGCAGCGTTGATTTAGGGGACCAGAGCACAGATACGCAGTATTTT. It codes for CSVDLGDQSTDTQYF.

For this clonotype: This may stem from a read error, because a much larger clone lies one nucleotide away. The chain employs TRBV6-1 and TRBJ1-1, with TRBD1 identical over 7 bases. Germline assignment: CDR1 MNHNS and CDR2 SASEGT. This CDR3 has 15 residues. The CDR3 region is CASSEFDREDTEASF. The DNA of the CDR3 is TGTGCCAGCAGTGAATTTGACAGGGAGGACACTGAAGCTTCCTTT.

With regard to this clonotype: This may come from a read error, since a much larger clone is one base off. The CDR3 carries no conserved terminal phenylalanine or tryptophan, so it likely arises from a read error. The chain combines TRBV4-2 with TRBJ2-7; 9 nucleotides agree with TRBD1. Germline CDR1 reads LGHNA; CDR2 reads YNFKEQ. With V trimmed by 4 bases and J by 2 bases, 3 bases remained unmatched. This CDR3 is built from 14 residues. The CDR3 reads CASSPYRGPYEQYL. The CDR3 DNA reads TGTGCCAGCAGCCCCTACAGGGGGCCCTACGAGCAGTACCTC.

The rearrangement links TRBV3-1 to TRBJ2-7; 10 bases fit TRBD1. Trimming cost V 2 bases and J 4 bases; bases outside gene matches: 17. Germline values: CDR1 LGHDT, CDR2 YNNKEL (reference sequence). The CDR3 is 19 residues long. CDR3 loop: CASSQTRTLRRDRGYEQYF. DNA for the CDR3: TGTGCCAGCAGCCAAACGCGTACGCTTCGCCGGGACAGGGGATACGAGCAGTACTTC.

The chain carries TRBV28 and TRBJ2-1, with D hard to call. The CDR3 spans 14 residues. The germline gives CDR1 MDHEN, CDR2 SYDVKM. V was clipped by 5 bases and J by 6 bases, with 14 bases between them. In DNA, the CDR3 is TGTGCCAGCAGTCCCGGCCTTGTCGGCAATGAGCAGTTCTTC. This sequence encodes CASSPGLVGNEQFF.

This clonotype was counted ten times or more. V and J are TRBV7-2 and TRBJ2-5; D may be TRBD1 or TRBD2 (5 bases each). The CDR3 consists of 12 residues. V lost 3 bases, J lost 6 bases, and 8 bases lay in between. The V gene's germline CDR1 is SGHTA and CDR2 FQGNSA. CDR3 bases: TGTGCCAGCAGCTTGGGGGTGCAGACCCAGTACTTC. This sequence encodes CASSLGVQTQYF.

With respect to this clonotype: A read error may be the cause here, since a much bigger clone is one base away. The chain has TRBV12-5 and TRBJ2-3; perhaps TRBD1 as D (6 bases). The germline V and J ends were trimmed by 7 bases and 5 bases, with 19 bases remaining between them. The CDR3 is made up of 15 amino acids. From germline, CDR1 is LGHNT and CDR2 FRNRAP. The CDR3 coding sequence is TGTGCTAGTGCCCCAGGGGTTTTGATCATAGATACGCAGTATTTT. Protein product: CASAPGVLIIDTQYF.

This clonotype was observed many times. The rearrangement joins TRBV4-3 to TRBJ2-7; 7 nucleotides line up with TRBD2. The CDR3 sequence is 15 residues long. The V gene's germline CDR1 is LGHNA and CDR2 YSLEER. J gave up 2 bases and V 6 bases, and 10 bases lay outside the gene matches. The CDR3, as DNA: TGCGCCAGCAGTCAACAACACAGCGGGGCCTACGAGCAGTACTTC. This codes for CASSQQHSGAYEQYF.

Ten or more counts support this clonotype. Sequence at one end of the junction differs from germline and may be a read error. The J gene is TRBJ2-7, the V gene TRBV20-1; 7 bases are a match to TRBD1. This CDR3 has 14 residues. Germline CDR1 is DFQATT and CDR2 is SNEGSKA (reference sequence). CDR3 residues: CSARDRVKSYEQYF. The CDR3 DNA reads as TGCAGTGCTCGAGACAGGGTAAAGTCCTACGAGCAGTACTTC.

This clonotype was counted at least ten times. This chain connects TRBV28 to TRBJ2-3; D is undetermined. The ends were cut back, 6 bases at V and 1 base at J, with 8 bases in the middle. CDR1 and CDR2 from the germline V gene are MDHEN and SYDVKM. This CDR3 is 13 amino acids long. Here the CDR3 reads CASSHRRTDTQYF. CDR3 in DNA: TGTGCCAGCAGCCACCGACGCACAGATACGCAGTATTTT.

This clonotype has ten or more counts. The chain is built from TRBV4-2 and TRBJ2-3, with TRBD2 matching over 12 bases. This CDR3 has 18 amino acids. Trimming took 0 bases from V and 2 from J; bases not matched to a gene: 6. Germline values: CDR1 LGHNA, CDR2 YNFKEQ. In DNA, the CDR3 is TGTGCCAGCAGCCAAGATCAACTAGCGGGAGGACCCACAGATACGCAGTATTTT. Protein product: CASSQDQLAGGPTDTQYF.

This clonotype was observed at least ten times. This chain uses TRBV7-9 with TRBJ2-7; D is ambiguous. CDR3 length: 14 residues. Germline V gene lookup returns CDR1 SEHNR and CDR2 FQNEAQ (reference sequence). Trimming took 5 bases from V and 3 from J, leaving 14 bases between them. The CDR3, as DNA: TGTGCCAGCAGCCCTAGACATGGCGGCTACGAGCAGTACTTC. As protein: CASSPRHGGYEQYF.

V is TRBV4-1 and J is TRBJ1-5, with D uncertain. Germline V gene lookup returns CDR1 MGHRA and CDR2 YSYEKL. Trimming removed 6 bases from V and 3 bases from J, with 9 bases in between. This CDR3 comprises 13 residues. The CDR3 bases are TGCGCCAGCAGTGGGGTGGACAATCAGCCCCAGCATTTT. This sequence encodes CASSGVDNQPQHF.

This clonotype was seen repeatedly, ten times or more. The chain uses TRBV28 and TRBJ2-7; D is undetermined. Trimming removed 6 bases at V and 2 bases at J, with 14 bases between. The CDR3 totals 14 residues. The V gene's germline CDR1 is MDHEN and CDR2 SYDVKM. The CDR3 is CASSSRNKAYEQYF. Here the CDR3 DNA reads TGTGCCAGCAGCTCTCGGAATAAAGCCTACGAGCAGTACTTC.